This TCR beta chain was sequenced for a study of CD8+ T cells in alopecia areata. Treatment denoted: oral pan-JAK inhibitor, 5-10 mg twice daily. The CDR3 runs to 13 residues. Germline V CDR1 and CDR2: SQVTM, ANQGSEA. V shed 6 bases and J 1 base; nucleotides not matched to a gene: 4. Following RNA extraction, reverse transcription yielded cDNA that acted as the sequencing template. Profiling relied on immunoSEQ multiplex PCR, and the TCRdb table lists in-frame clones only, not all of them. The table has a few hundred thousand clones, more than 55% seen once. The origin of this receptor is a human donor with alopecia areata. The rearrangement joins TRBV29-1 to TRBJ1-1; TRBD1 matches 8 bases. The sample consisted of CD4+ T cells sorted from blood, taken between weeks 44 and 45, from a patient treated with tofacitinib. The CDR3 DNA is TGCAGCGTCAGGGGGCCGACGAACACTGAAGCTTTCTTT. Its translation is CSVRGPTNTEAFF.